These T cell receptor beta chains were read from a single sample in a study of CD8 T cells in Susac syndrome. MiXCR, run by TCRdb on the immunoSEQ multiplex PCR reads, gives a single entry per CDR3 protein. The sample carries almost 450,000 distinct CDR3 sequences, around 85% recorded once. Sequenced material: CD8+ T cells from PBMCs. These receptors originate from a human donor with multiple sclerosis. CDR3s include the opening cysteine and the closing phenylalanine or tryptophan. Fields, in order: D gene, clone size, V gene, J gene, CDR3 length, CDR3 protein, CDR3 DNA. D genes are given only for firm matches. Only part of the rows carry a size: once, few, many, or a class if the clone is expanded.

>-|-|TRBV12-5|TRBJ2-7|14
CASGHGGSPYEQYF
TGTGCTAGTGGCCACGGAGGGAGCCCCTACGAGCAGTACTTC
>-|once|TRBV29-1|TRBJ1-2|12
CSVVSGLSGYTF
TGCAGCGTTGTTTCGGGGCTAAGTGGCTACACCTTC
>TRBD2|once|TRBV3-1|TRBJ2-5|16
CASSQTSDRGGETQYF
TGTGCCAGCAGCCAGACTAGCGACCGGGGTGGAGAGACCCAGTACTTC
>-|-|TRBV24-1|TRBJ2-1|15
CATRARQSAYNEQFF
TGTGCCACCAGGGCAAGGCAGAGCGCCTACAATGAGCAGTTCTTC
>-|-|TRBV6-5|TRBJ1-2|17
CASSYSGIGALDYGYTF
TGTGCCAGCAGTTACTCAGGGATTGGGGCTTTGGACTATGGCTACACCTTC
>TRBD1|few|TRBV4-1|TRBJ2-7|14
CASSPGQQSYEQYF
TGCGCCAGCAGCCCGGGACAGCAATCCTACGAGCAGTACTTC
>-|-|TRBV24-1|TRBJ1-1|15
CATSDLDRLRAEAFF
TGTGCCACCAGTGACCTTGACAGGTTGAGGGCTGAAGCTTTCTTT
>-|-|TRBV20-1|TRBJ1-1|14
CTPLGVRDNTEAFF
TGCACCCCCTTGGGGGTCAGGGATAACACTGAAGCTTTCTTT
>-|-|TRBV19|TRBJ2-3|15
CASRLGSGLRDTQYF
TGTGCCAGTAGGTTGGGGAGCGGTCTACGAGATACGCAGTATTTT
>TRBD2|once|TRBV4-1|TRBJ2-2|17
CASSRTTSGIIIGELFF
TGCGCCAGCAGCCGAACTACTAGCGGTATCATTATCGGGGAGCTGTTTTTT
>-|-|TRBV4-1|TRBJ2-7|15
CASSQVGEQNYEQYF
TGCGCCAGCAGCCAAGTTGGGGAGCAGAACTACGAGCAGTACTTC
>-|-|TRBV20-1|TRBJ2-7|13
CSARVLGSYEQYF
TGCAGTGCTAGAGTGTTGGGGTCGTACGAGCAGTACTTC
>TRBD2|few|TRBV6-1|TRBJ2-2|17
CASRPLLAGGNTGELFF
TGTGCCAGCAGGCCTCTACTAGCGGGGGGGAACACCGGGGAGCTGTTTTTT
>-|-|TRBV5-1|TRBJ1-5|15
CASSLGENSNQPQHF
TGCGCCAGCAGTTTAGGGGAGAATAGCAATCAGCCCCAGCATTTT
>-|-|TRBV6-5|TRBJ1-3|18
CASSYSRRDFRSGNTIYF
TGTGCCAGCAGTTACTCGCGCAGGGATTTTCGCTCTGGAAACACCATATATTTT
>-|-|TRBV5-1|TRBJ2-7|15
CASSLEGGGTYEQYF
TGCGCCAGCAGCTTGGAGGGCGGAGGGACCTACGAGCAGTACTTC
>TRBD1|few|TRBV11-2|TRBJ1-1|18
CASSLDPRTGGMNTEAFF
TGTGCCAGCAGCTTAGATCCCAGGACAGGGGGTATGAACACTGAAGCTTTCTTT
>-|once|TRBV14|TRBJ2-2|17
CASSQVGREDRTGELFF
TGTGCCAGCAGCCAAGTCGGCAGGGAGGACCGCACCGGGGAGCTGTTTTTT
>-|-|TRBV5-4|TRBJ1-2|12
CASTPDNYGYTF
TGTGCCAGCACCCCAGATAACTATGGCTACACCTTC
>-|few|TRBV4-2|TRBJ2-3|14
CASSQDNFLDTQYF
TGTGCCAGCAGCCAAGATAACTTTTTGGATACGCAGTATTTT
>TRBD1|-|TRBV11-2|TRBJ2-2|17
CASSYSPGTGVTGELFF
TGTGCCAGCAGCTATAGCCCCGGGACAGGGGTCACCGGGGAGCTGTTTTTT
>-|-|TRBV30|TRBJ2-7|14
CAWSVNREGYEQYF
TGTGCCTGGAGTGTAAACAGGGAAGGGTACGAGCAGTACTTC
>TRBD2|-|TRBV5-1|TRBJ2-7|17
CASSPEGLAGGPYEQYF
TGCGCCAGCAGCCCGGAGGGACTAGCGGGAGGGCCCTACGAGCAGTACTTC
>TRBD2|once|TRBV3-1|TRBJ2-7|18
CASSLEIAGVKGSYEQYF
TGTGCCAGCAGCCTGGAAATAGCGGGAGTCAAGGGCTCCTACGAGCAGTACTTC
>-|-|TRBV6-6|TRBJ2-6|16
CASWCRVSSGANVLTF
TGTGCCAGCTGGTGCAGAGTGAGCTCTGGGGCCAACGTCCTGACTTTC
>-|-|TRBV5-5|TRBJ1-1|13
CASSFGGGAEAFF
TGTGCCAGCAGCTTTGGTGGGGGTGCTGAAGCTTTCTTT
>TRBD1|-|TRBV10-2|TRBJ2-7|12
CASGTGQTEQYF
TGCGCCAGCGGGACAGGCCAAACCGAGCAGTACTTC
>-|-|TRBV19|TRBJ2-2|15
CASIAAGDNTGELFF
TGTGCCAGTATTGCAGCAGGGGATAACACCGGGGAGCTGTTTTTT
>TRBD1|-|TRBV5-4|TRBJ2-1|16
CASSSLTGRAYNEQFF
TGTGCCAGCAGCTCGTTGACAGGGAGAGCCTACAATGAGCAGTTCTTC
>TRBD1|-|TRBV4-1|TRBJ2-7|17
CASSQDGDRGAFYEQYF
TGCGCCAGCAGCCAAGATGGAGACAGGGGTGCGTTCTACGAGCAGTACTTC
>TRBD2|-|TRBV29-1|TRBJ2-7|15
CSVGSLAGGGYEQYF
TGCAGCGTTGGCTCACTAGCGGGAGGTGGCTACGAGCAGTACTTC
>TRBD2|-|TRBV13|TRBJ2-5|15
CASSLIGLAWETQYF
TGTGCCAGCAGCTTAATCGGACTAGCGTGGGAGACCCAGTACTTC
>TRBD1|once|TRBV30|TRBJ2-1|14
CAWLPGQGYTEQFF
TGTGCCTGGCTGCCGGGACAGGGGTATACTGAGCAGTTCTTC
>-|few|TRBV7-3|TRBJ2-3|15
CASSPTSGQTDTQYF
TGTGCCAGCAGCCCCACGTCGGGCCAAACAGATACGCAGTATTTT
>-|-|TRBV20-1|TRBJ2-1|11
CSAPSFDEQFF
TGCAGTGCTCCTAGTTTCGATGAGCAGTTCTTC
>TRBD1|-|TRBV20-1|TRBJ2-1|16
CSARPAWTGDYNEQFF
TGCAGTGCTAGACCCGCCTGGACAGGGGACTACAATGAGCAGTTCTTC
>-|-|TRBV30|TRBJ2-3|13
CAWSVQSTDTQYF
TGTGCCTGGAGTGTTCAGAGCACAGATACGCAGTATTTT
>TRBD1|-|TRBV20-1|TRBJ2-1|16
CSAIVLDRGPYNEQFF
TGCAGTGCTATAGTTCTTGACAGGGGTCCCTACAATGAGCAGTTCTTC
>-|few|TRBV14|TRBJ1-2|13
CASSPGTIYGYTF
TGTGCCAGCAGCCCCGGGACCATCTATGGCTACACCTTC
>-|-|TRBV6-5|TRBJ1-5|16
CASSYSNGRDNQPQHF
TGTGCCAGCAGTTACTCGAACGGACGGGACAATCAGCCCCAGCATTTT
>-|few|TRBV6-5|TRBJ2-2|12
CASSYFSGELFF
TGTGCCAGCAGTTACTTCAGCGGGGAGCTGTTTTTT
>-|-|TRBV29-1|TRBJ2-1|16
CSVEDKTDRSYNEQFF
TGCAGCGTTGAAGATAAAACAGATAGGTCCTACAATGAGCAGTTCTTC
>TRBD2|-|TRBV6-1|TRBJ2-1|19
CASSSTMGLAGFSYNEQFF
TGTGCCAGCAGCTCAACAATGGGACTAGCGGGATTTTCCTACAATGAGCAGTTCTTC
>-|-|TRBV7-2|TRBJ2-7|15
CASTLGPAATYEQYF
TGTGCCAGCACCCTGGGCCCAGCGGCCACCTACGAGCAGTACTTC